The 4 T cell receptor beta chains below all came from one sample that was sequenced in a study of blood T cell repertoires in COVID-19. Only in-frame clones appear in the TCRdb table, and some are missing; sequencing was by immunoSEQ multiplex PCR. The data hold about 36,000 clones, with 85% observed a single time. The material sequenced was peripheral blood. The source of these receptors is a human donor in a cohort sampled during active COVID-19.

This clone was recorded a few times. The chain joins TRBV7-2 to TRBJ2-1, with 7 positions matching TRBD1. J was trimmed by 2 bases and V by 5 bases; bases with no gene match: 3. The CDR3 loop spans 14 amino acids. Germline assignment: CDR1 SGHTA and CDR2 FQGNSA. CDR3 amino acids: CASSIQGTYNEQFF. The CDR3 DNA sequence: TGTGCCAGCAGCATACAGGGGACCTACAATGAGCAGTTCTTC.

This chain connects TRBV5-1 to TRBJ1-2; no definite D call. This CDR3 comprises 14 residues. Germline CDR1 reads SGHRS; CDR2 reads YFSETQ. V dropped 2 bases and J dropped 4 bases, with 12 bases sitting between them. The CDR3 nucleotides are TGCGCCAGCAGCTTTGAGAGGGATGGCTATGGCTACACCTTC. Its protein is CASSFERDGYGYTF. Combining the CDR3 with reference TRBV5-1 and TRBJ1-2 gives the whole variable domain KAGVTQTPRYLIKTRGQQVTLSCSPISGHRSVSWYQQTPGQGLQFLFEYFSETQRNKGNFPGRFSGRQFSNSRSEMNVSTLELGDSALYLCASSFERDGYGYTFGSGTRLTVV.

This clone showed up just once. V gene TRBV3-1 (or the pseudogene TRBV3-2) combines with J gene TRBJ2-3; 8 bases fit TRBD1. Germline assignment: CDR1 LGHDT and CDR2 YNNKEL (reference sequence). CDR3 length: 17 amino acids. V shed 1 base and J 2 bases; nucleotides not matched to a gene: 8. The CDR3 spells CASSQVRDRRLTDTQYF. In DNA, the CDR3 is TGTGCCAGCAGCCAAGTGAGGGACAGGAGACTCACAGATACGCAGTATTTT.

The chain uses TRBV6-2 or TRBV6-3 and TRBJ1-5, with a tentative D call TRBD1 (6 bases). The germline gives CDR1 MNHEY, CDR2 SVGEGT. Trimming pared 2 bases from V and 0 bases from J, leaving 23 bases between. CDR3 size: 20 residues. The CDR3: CASSYPRGQTSAVSNQPQHF. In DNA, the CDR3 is TGTGCCAGCAGTTACCCCCGTGGACAGACCTCGGCAGTTAGCAATCAGCCCCAGCATTTT.